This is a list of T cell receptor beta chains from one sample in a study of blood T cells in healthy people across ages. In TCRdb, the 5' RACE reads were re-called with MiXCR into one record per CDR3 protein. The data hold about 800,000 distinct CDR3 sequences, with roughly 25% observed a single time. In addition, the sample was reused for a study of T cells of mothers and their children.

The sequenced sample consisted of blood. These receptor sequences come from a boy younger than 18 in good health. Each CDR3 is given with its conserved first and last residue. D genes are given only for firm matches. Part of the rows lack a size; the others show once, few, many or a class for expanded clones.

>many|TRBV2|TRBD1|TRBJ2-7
CASSVLGQGSYEQYF
TGTGCCAGCAGTGTTCTGGGACAGGGGTCCTACGAGCAGTACTTC
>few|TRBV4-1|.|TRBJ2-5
CASSPGAWGDQETQYF
TGCGCCAGCAGCCCTGGGGCCTGGGGGGATCAAGAGACCCAGTACTTC
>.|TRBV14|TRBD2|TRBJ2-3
CASSHTGLAGGRTDTQYF
TGTGCCAGCAGCCATACGGGACTAGCGGGAGGACGCACAGATACGCAGTATTTT
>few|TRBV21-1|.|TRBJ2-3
CASSKVGTDTQYF
TGTGCCAGCAGCAAAGTAGGCACAGATACGCAGTATTTT
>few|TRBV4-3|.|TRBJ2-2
CASSQDKAGAGELFF
TGCGCCAGCAGCCAAGATAAAGCAGGGGCCGGGGAGCTGTTTTTT
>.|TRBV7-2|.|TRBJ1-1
CATTALGGGITEAFF
TGTGCCACCACCGCCCTTGGGGGGGGAATCACTGAAGCTTTCTTT
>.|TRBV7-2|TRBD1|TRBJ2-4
CASSPQGENIQYF
TGTGCCAGCAGCCCCCAGGGGGAGAACATTCAGTACTTC
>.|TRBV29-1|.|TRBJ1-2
CSVDLGATNYGYTF
TGCAGCGTTGATTTGGGGGCTACTAACTATGGCTACACCTTC
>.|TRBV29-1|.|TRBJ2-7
CSVAGMPYEQYF
TGCAGCGTTGCAGGGATGCCCTACGAGCAGTACTTC
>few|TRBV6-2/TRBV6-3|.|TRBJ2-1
CASSYSTVNNEQFF
TGTGCCAGCAGCTACTCGACAGTAAACAATGAGCAGTTCTTC
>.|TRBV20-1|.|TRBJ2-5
CSASKGQSETQYF
TGCAGTGCTAGTAAGGGGCAGTCCGAGACCCAGTACTTC
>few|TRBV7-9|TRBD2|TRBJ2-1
CASSLVSGGYYNEQFF
TGTGCCAGCAGCTTAGTTTCGGGAGGGTACTACAATGAGCAGTTCTTC
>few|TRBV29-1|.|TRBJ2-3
CSLGGGTDTQYF
TGCAGCCTGGGAGGGGGGACAGATACGCAGTATTTT
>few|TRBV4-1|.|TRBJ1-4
CASSQDWPTNEKLFF
TGCGCCAGCAGCCAAGATTGGCCAACTAATGAAAAACTGTTTTTT
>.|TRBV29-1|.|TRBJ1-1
CSVDPNTEAFF
TGCAGCGTTGACCCTAACACTGAAGCTTTCTTT
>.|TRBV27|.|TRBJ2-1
CASSYGTSGEQFF
TGTGCCAGCAGTTACGGGACTTCGGGTGAGCAGTTCTTC
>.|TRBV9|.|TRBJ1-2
CASSVRQDYGYTF
TGTGCCAGCAGCGTTAGGCAGGACTATGGCTACACCTTC
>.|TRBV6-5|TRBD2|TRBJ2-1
CASSSLAGGTYNEQFF
TGTGCCAGCAGTTCACTAGCGGGGGGGACCTACAATGAGCAGTTCTTC
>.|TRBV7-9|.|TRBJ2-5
CAGRGLAGETQYF
TGTGCCGGCAGAGGCCTCGCGGGCGAGACCCAGTACTTC
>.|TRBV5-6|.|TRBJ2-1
CASSPGRGKVIDDEQFF
TGTGCCAGCAGCCCGGGGCGGGGAAAGGTAATCGACGATGAGCAGTTCTTC
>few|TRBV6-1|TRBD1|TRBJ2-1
CASSRKPGQLYNEQFF
TGTGCCAGCAGTCGAAAGCCGGGACAGCTTTACAATGAGCAGTTCTTC
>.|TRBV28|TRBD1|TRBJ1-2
CASNPHDRGPQGYTF
TGTGCCAGCAATCCCCACGACAGGGGGCCCCAGGGCTACACCTTC
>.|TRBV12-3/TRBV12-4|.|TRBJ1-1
CASSLWGENTEAFF
TGTGCCAGCAGTTTGTGGGGAGAGAACACTGAAGCTTTCTTT
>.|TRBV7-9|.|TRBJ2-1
CASSLVLRGHEQFF
TGTGCCAGCAGCTTAGTTCTCAGGGGCCATGAGCAGTTCTTC
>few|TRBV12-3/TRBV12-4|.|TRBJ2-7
CASSLKSLISYEQYF
TGTGCCAGCAGTTTAAAGTCCCTGATCTCCTACGAGCAGTACTTC
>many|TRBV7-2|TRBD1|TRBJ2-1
CASSLDRGPSRYNEQFF
TGTGCCAGCAGCTTAGACAGGGGGCCTTCTCGCTACAATGAGCAGTTCTTC
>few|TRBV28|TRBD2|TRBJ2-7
CASSSPTGLAGTYEQYF
TGTGCCAGCAGTTCCCCCACGGGACTAGCGGGAACCTACGAGCAGTACTTC
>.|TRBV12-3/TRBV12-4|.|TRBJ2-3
CASRFRADVQYF
TGTGCCAGCAGATTTAGAGCAGATGTGCAGTATTTT
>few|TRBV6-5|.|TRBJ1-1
CASNPLGRTEAFF
TGTGCCAGCAACCCCCTTGGACGCACTGAAGCTTTCTTT
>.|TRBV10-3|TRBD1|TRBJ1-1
CAISDHDRVAEAFF
TGTGCCATCAGTGATCACGACAGGGTCGCTGAAGCTTTCTTT
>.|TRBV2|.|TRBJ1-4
CASRPGTSNEKLFF
TGTGCCAGCAGACCCGGGACATCGAATGAAAAACTGTTTTTT
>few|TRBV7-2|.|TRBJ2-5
CASSLGGFLQETQYF
TGTGCCAGCAGCTTAGGGGGGTTCCTACAAGAGACCCAGTACTTC